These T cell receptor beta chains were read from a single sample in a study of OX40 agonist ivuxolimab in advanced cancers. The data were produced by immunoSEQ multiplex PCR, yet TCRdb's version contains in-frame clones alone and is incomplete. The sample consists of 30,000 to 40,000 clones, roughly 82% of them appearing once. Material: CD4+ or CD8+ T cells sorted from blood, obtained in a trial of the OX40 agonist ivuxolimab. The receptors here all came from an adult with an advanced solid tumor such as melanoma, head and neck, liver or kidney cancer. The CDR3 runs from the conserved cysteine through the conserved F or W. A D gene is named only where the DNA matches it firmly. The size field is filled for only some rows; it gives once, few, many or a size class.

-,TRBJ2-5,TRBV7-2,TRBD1,CASSFDRAKTQYF,TGTGCCAGCAGCTTTGACAGGGCAAAGACCCAGTACTTC
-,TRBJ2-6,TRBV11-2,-,CASRLGPSGANVLTF,TGTGCCAGCAGGTTGGGGCCTTCTGGGGCCAACGTCCTGACTTTC
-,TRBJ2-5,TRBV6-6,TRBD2,CASSTGGKEETQYF,TGTGCCAGCAGTACCGGGGGGAAGGAAGAGACCCAGTACTTC
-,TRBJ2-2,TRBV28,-,CASSALGYRDSAAGELFF,TGTGCCAGCAGTGCTTTGGGCTATCGGGACTCGGCGGCCGGGGAGCTGTTTTTT
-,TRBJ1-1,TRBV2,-,CASSQSDTEAFF,TGTGCCAGCAGTCAGTCCGACACTGAAGCTTTCTTT
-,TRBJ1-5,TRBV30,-,CAWGQPQPQHF,TGTGCCTGGGGACAGCCTCAGCCCCAGCATTTT
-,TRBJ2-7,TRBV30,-,CACGSLQIEYEQYF,TGTGCCTGCGGGAGTCTACAAATTGAGTACGAGCAGTACTTC
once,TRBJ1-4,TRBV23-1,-,CASSQPQTFATNEKLFF,TGCGCCAGCAGTCAACCGCAGACATTCGCAACTAATGAAAAACTGTTTTTT
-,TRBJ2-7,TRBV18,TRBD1,CASSRGQGTLEQYF,TGTGCCAGCTCACGGGGACAGGGAACCCTCGAGCAGTACTTC
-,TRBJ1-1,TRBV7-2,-,CASSPWLGTTWNTEAFF,TGTGCCAGCAGCCCCTGGCTGGGGACAACCTGGAACACTGAAGCTTTCTTT
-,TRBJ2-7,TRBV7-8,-,CASSLELYEQYF,TGTGCCAGCAGCTTAGAGTTGTACGAGCAGTACTTC
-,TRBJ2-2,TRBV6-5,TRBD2,CASRASGSSGELFF,TGTGCCAGCCGGGCTAGCGGGAGTTCCGGGGAGCTGTTTTTT
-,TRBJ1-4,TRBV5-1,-,CASSSSFGISYEKLFF,TGCGCCAGCAGCTCCTCTTTCGGGATTTCGTACGAAAAACTGTTTTTT
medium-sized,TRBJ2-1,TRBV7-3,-,CASSLQQGGYNEQFF,TGTGCCAGCAGCTTACAGCAGGGGGGCTACAATGAGCAGTTCTTC
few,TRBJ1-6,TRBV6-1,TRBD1,CASSWTGEDSPLHF,TGTGCCAGCAGTTGGACAGGGGAGGACTCACCCCTCCACTTT
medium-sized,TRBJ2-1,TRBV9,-,CASSPRFLDNEQFF,TGTGCCAGCAGCCCCCGGTTTCTCGACAATGAGCAGTTCTTC
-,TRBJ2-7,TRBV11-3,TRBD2,CASSLRSGLSYEQYF,TGTGCCAGCAGCTTACGTAGCGGGCTGTCCTACGAGCAGTACTTC
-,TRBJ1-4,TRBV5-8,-,CASSFNEKLFF,TGTGCCAGCAGCTTTAATGAAAAACTGTTTTTT
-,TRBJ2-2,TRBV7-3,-,CASSLTPLVDENTGELFF,TGTGCCAGCAGCTTAACGCCACTTGTGGACGAGAACACCGGGGAGCTGTTTTTT
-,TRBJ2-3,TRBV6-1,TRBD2,CASSDRGGLAGRSTDTQYF,TGTGCCAGCAGTGACAGGGGGGGACTAGCGGGACGGAGCACAGATACGCAGTATTTT
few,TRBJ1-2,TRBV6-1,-,CASSEGGGAMDGYTF,TGTGCCAGCAGTGAAGGGGGCGGTGCGATGGATGGCTACACCTTC
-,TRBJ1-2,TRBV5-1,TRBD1,CASGDRGRPEGYTF,TGCGCCAGCGGTGACAGGGGGCGCCCGGAGGGCTACACCTTC
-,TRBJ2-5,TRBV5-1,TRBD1,CASSLVPGQQETQYF,TGCGCCAGCAGCTTGGTCCCGGGACAGCAAGAGACCCAGTACTTC
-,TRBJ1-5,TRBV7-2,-,CASSLALGYNQPQHF,TGTGCCAGCAGCTTAGCGCTGGGGTACAATCAGCCCCAGCATTTT
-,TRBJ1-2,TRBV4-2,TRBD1,CASSQYQGAEGYTF,TGTGCCAGCAGCCAGTATCAGGGGGCGGAAGGCTACACCTTC
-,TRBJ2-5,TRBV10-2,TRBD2,CASIGTNQETQYF,TGCGCCAGCATCGGGACTAACCAAGAGACCCAGTACTTC
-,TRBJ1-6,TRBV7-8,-,CASSRRGGRTPSSYNSPLHF,TGTGCCAGCAGCCGCCGGGGAGGGCGAACCCCTAGCTCCTATAATTCACCCCTCCACTTT
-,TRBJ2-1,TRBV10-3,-,CAISEPLNEQFF,TGTGCCATCAGTGAGCCCCTCAATGAGCAGTTCTTC
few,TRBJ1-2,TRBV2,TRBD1,CASSEGGQGHGYTF,TGTGCCAGCAGTGAAGGTGGACAGGGGCATGGCTACACCTTC
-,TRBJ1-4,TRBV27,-,CASSLSGEKLFF,TGTGCCAGCAGTTTATCGGGTGAAAAACTGTTTTTT
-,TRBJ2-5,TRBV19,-,CASSTGTVTWETQYF,TGTGCCAGTAGTACAGGGACCGTTACGTGGGAGACCCAGTACTTC
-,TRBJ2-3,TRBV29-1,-,CSVEDRSSTDTQYF,TGCAGCGTTGAAGACAGGTCTAGCACAGATACGCAGTATTTT
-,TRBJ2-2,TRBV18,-,CASSPDDLNTGELFF,TGTGCCAGCTCACCAGACGACCTGAACACCGGGGAGCTGTTTTTT
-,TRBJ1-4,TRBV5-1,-,CASSFGPGGEKLFF,TGCGCCAGCAGCTTTGGACCCGGAGGGGAAAAGCTGTTTTTT
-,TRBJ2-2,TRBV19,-,CASSDRSANTGELFF,TGTGCCAGCTCGGACAGATCCGCGAACACCGGGGAGCTGTTTTTT
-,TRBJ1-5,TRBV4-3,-,CASSRTGNGNQPQHF,TGCGCCAGCAGCCGCACAGGGAATGGCAATCAGCCCCAGCATTTT
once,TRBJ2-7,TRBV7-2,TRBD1,CASSLGTGNSYEQYF,TGTGCCAGCAGCCTTGGGACAGGGAACTCCTACGAGCAGTACTTC
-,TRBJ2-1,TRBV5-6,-,CASSFKQSSYNEQFF,TGTGCCAGCAGCTTTAAACAGAGCTCCTACAATGAGCAGTTCTTC
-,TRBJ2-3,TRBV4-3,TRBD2,CASSPSSSGSGDTQYF,TGCGCCAGCAGCCCCAGCTCAAGCGGGAGCGGTGATACGCAGTATTTT
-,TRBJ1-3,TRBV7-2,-,CASSWETRFSGNTIYF,TGTGCCAGCAGCTGGGAGACCAGGTTCTCTGGAAACACCATATATTTT
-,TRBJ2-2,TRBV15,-,CATSRVTGTGELFF,TGTGCCACCAGCAGAGTTACCGGCACCGGGGAGCTGTTTTTT
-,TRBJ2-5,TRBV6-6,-,CASRLTGGRETQYF,TGTGCCAGCAGACTGACAGGTGGCCGAGAGACCCAGTACTTC
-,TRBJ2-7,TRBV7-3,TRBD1,CASSPGQGAIEQYF,TGTGCCAGCAGCCCCGGACAGGGGGCTATCGAGCAGTACTTC
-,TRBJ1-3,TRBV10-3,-,CAISEGDLSRGNTIYF,TGTGCCATCAGTGAGGGGGACCTCTCGAGGGGAAACACCATATATTTT
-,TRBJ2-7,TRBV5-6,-,CASSLVGVKSYEQYF,TGTGCCAGCAGCTTGGTTGGAGTCAAATCCTACGAGCAGTACTTC
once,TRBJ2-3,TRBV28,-,CASTGGDTDTQYF,TGTGCCAGCACCGGCGGGGACACAGATACGCAGTATTTT
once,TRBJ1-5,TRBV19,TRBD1,CASSIDHGRGDLNQPQHF,TGTGCCAGTAGTATAGATCATGGCAGGGGGGACCTCAATCAGCCCCAGCATTTT
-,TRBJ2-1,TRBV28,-,CASSHASTADEQFF,TGTGCCAGCAGCCACGCCTCTACTGCGGATGAGCAGTTCTTC
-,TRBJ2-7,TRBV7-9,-,CASSGTVAPEQYF,TGTGCCAGCTCCGGGACGGTGGCTCCCGAGCAGTACTTC
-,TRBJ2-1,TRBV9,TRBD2,CASSVRISGAPEYNEQFF,TGTGCCAGCAGCGTACGAATCAGCGGGGCCCCAGAGTACAATGAGCAGTTCTTC
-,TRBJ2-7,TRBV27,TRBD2,CASSPGASGSYEQYF,TGTGCCAGCAGTCCCGGGGCTAGCGGTTCCTACGAGCAGTACTTC
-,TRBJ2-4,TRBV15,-,CATSISRGAGQNIQYF,TGTGCCACCAGCATCTCTCGGGGGGCTGGCCAAAACATTCAGTACTTC
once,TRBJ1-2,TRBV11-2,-,CASSSTHVGYTF,TGTGCCAGCAGCTCTACCCATGTGGGCTACACCTTC
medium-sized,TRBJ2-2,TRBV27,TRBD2,CASSLTSGTGELFF,TGTGCCAGCAGCCTGACTAGCGGCACCGGGGAGCTGTTTTTT
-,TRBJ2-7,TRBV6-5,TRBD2,CASSYKGTSGSYEQYF,TGTGCCAGCAGTTACAAGGGGACTAGCGGATCCTACGAGCAGTACTTC